One and the same sample provided the 30 T cell receptor beta chains below, sequenced in a study of T cell repertoires in ileal Crohn's disease (dated by TCRdb to between 2018 and 2021). Library creation used the immunoSEQ multiplex PCR assay. TCRdb's version of the immuneACCESS table is confined to in-frame rearrangements and falls short of the full clone set. An unresolved V gene accounts for under half of the shortfall where checked; the remainder is of unknown origin. This sample lists approximately 27,000 clones; about 81% were detected once. The top ten hold about 6% of the sample. The sample taken for sequencing was ileal tissue. These receptors came from an adult with Crohn's disease.

This clone was detected only a few times. The gene calls are TRBV2 and TRBJ1-2, with 10 positions matching TRBD1. Germline V lookup: CDR1 SNHLY, CDR2 FYNNEI. Trimming at V came to 5 bases and at J to 5 bases, leaving 8 bases not matched to a gene. The CDR3 sequence is 15 residues long. CDR3: CASSLDRGSPYGYTF. The CDR3 nucleotides read TGTGCCAGCAGTTTGGACAGGGGGTCGCCGTATGGCTACACCTTC.

This clone was seen a handful of times. The chain is built from TRBV30 and TRBJ1-6; D ambiguous. The CDR3 contains 13 residues. Germline V CDR1 and CDR2: GTSNPN, SVGIG (reference sequence). V was trimmed by 3 bases and J by 7 bases, leaving 10 bases between them. The CDR3 is CAWRLSTNSPLHF. The CDR3 nucleotides are TGTGCCTGGAGGCTTAGTACCAATTCACCCCTCCACTTT.

The J gene is TRBJ1-2, the V gene TRBV7-8, with D possibly TRBD1 on 5 matching bases. V was trimmed by 5 bases and J by 0 bases, leaving 19 bases between them. The CDR3 consists of 17 residues. Germline V gives CDR1 SGHVS, CDR2 FQNEAQ. The CDR3 loop reads CASSPFGGVVTNYGYTF. For the CDR3, the DNA is TGTGCCAGCAGCCCCTTTGGGGGGGTCGTTACTAACTATGGCTACACCTTC.

This clone was counted only a few times. This chain connects TRBV14 to TRBJ1-1; TRBD1 matches at 7 bases. The CDR3 has 15 amino acids. V dropped 6 bases and J dropped 6; count of bases not matched to a gene: 13. Germline CDR1 and CDR2: SGHDN and FVKESK. CDR3 nucleotide sequence: TGTGCCAGCAGGCAGACAGGGCGAGTGACTGCTGAAGCTTTCTTT. Its translation is CASRQTGRVTAEAFF.

CDR3 region: CASSDRSPGPQHF. The CDR3 nucleotides are TGTGCCAGCAGTGACAGGTCCCCTGGGCCCCAGCATTTT. The V call is TRBV2, the J call TRBJ1-5; no definite D call. The length of the CDR3 is 13 residues. Germline CDR1 is SNHLY and CDR2 is FYNNEI. The V and J ends lost 3 bases and 9 bases respectively, with 12 bases between them.

The chain is built from TRBV10-2 and TRBJ1-2; no clear D gene. Germline V CDR1 and CDR2: WSHSY, SAAADI. This CDR3 is built from 13 residues. V shed 0 bases and J shed 8 bases, with 10 bases lying between them. CDR3 protein: CASSESPGWGYTF. The CDR3, as DNA: TGCGCCAGCAGTGAGTCGCCCGGGTGGGGCTACACCTTC.

This chain uses TRBV18 with TRBJ2-6; D call uncertain. This CDR3 comprises 14 residues. Trimming removed 2 bases from V and 3 bases from J, with 5 bases in between. The V gene's germline CDR1 is KGHSH and CDR2 LQKENI. Here the CDR3 DNA reads TGTGCCAGCTCACCAGACTTTGGGGCCAACGTCCTGACTTTC. Its protein is CASSPDFGANVLTF.

V usage is TRBV10-3 and J usage is TRBJ2-5; 9 bases are a match to TRBD1. This CDR3 contains 15 residues. J lost 2 bases, V lost 0 bases, and 1 base had no gene match. Germline CDR1 is ENHRY and CDR2 is SYGVKD. In nucleotides, the CDR3 is TGTGCCATCAGTGAGTCGGGACAGGGACAAGAGACCCAGTACTTC. It specifies CAISESGQGQETQYF.

This rearrangement joins TRBV2 to TRBJ2-5; D possibly corresponds to TRBD2 (6 bases). The CDR3 is made up of 14 amino acids. Germline assignment: CDR1 SNHLY and CDR2 FYNNEI. V was pared by 6 bases and J by 2 bases, with 13 bases between. CDR3 nucleotide sequence: TGTGCCAGCAGCGAACTGGGGACTCAAGAGACCCAGTACTTC. The encoded protein is CASSELGTQETQYF.

The J gene is TRBJ2-7, the V gene TRBV28; 7 nucleotides align to TRBD2. Losses at the gene ends were 7 bases for V and 5 bases for J; bases not matched to a gene: 14. The CDR3 spans 15 residues. CDR1 and CDR2 from the germline V gene are MDHEN and SYDVKM. DNA for the CDR3: TGTGCCAGCACCCTGGGGGGGTTCTGGGCCGACGAGCAGTACTTC. Its translation: CASTLGGFWADEQYF.

The rearrangement joins TRBV2 to TRBJ2-1; D ambiguous. This CDR3 contains 14 residues. Trimming left V 6 bases short and J 0 bases short, with 9 bases between. Germline CDR1 SNHLY, CDR2 FYNNEI. CDR3 loop: CASRPTSSYNEQFF. The CDR3 nucleotides are TGTGCCAGCAGGCCAACGAGCTCCTACAATGAGCAGTTCTTC.

There are a few counts of this clone. The chain recombines TRBV5-1 with TRBJ2-3; TRBD1 matches 8 bases. The V gene's germline CDR1 is SGHRS and CDR2 YFSETQ. J lost 3 bases, V lost 3 bases, and 12 bases had no gene match. The CDR3 loop spans 17 amino acids. CDR3: CASSSPDRVYGTDTQYF. The CDR3 DNA follows: TGCGCCAGCAGCTCCCCGGACAGGGTGTATGGTACAGATACGCAGTATTTT.

This chain joins TRBV27 and TRBJ1-1; D call uncertain. Germline CDR1 reads MNHEY; CDR2 reads SMNVEV (reference sequence). Trimming left V 1 base short and J 2 bases short, with 8 bases between. This CDR3 region has 14 residues. The DNA for the CDR3 is TGTGCCAGCAGTTTATTCGGTGATAACACTGAAGCTTTCTTT. Residues: CASSLFGDNTEAFF.

In this sample, this clone turned up once. This chain joins TRBV28 and TRBJ2-7; 10 bases map to TRBD1. After removal of 5 bases from V and 5 bases from J, the junction contained 12 bases not matched to a gene. CDR1 MDHEN and CDR2 SYDVKM come from the germline V gene. The CDR3 length is 16 residues. The CDR3 DNA follows: TGTGCCAGCAGTCTCATCTCGGGACAGGGGTCGAACGAGCAGTACTTC. This sequence encodes CASSLISGQGSNEQYF. Filled out from reference TRBV28 and TRBJ2-7, the complete variable domain reads DVKVTQSSRYLVKRTGEKVFLECVQDMDHENMFWYRQDPGLGLRLIYFSYDVKMKEKGDIPEGYSVSREKKERFSLILESASTNQTSMYLCASSLISGQGSNEQYFGPGTRLTVT.

This clone came up a few times. The gene calls are TRBV6-5 and TRBJ2-7, with D maybe TRBD1 (7 bases). Germline assignment: CDR1 MNHEY and CDR2 SVGAGI. V shed 0 bases and J shed 6 bases, with 15 bases lying between them. The length of the CDR3 is 15 residues. CDR3 protein: CASSYSRQGDFEQYF. The CDR3 nucleotides are TGTGCCAGCAGTTACTCGAGGCAGGGGGACTTCGAGCAGTACTTC.

The chain carries TRBV4-3 and TRBJ1-4; D might be TRBD1 (5 bases). Between the trimmed V and J ends, which lost 5 bases and 5 bases, there was a span of 15 bases. This CDR3 has 15 amino acids. Germline V lookup: CDR1 LGHNA, CDR2 YSLEER. As DNA, the CDR3 is TGCGCCAGCAGCGCAAGTCGACAGCAGAATGAAAAACTGTTTTTT. This sequence encodes CASSASRQQNEKLFF.

This clone occurred once. V usage is TRBV19 and J usage is TRBJ2-7; TRBD2 matches at 13 bases. V dropped 8 bases and J dropped 2; count of bases not matched to a gene: 0. The germline CDR1 and CDR2 sequences are LNHDA and SQIVND (reference sequence). This CDR3 spans 13 amino acids. The CDR3 DNA sequence: TGTGCCAGTGGACTAGCGGGGGCCTACGAGCAGTACTTC. Protein product: CASGLAGAYEQYF.

The chain links TRBV19 to TRBJ1-5; 9 bases are shared with TRBD1. Germline V gene data show CDR1 as LNHDA and CDR2 as SQIVND (reference sequence). The CDR3 spans 13 residues. J gave up 4 bases and V 5 bases, and 0 bases lay outside the gene matches. CDR3 sequence reads: CASSGTGNQPQHF. The CDR3 bases are TGTGCCAGTAGTGGGACAGGGAATCAGCCCCAGCATTTT.

The rearrangement joins TRBV25-1 to TRBJ2-1; TRBD2 matches at 11 bases. Trimming removed 7 bases from V and 9 bases from J; junction bases left unmatched: 11. The germline V gene has CDR1 MGHDK and CDR2 SYGVNS. There are 15 residues in the CDR3. The CDR3 spells CASTYLAGGDGEQFF. CDR3 coding DNA: TGTGCCAGCACCTATCTAGCGGGGGGCGACGGTGAGCAGTTCTTC.

J is TRBJ2-7 and V is TRBV5-6, with 7 bases lining up with TRBD1. Losses at the gene ends were 4 bases for V and 3 bases for J; bases not matched to a gene: 4. Germline lookup yields CDR1 SGHDT and CDR2 YYEEEE. The CDR3 is made up of 13 amino acids. DNA for the CDR3: TGTGCCAGCAGCCGGGACAGAATCTACGAGCAGTACTTC. Translation gives CASSRDRIYEQYF.

V is TRBV10-1 and J is TRBJ2-6; tentatively, D is TRBD1 (6 bases). The CDR3 loop spans 15 amino acids. V dropped 5 bases and J dropped 0 bases, with 8 bases sitting between them. Germline CDR1 and CDR2: WNHNN and SYGVQD (reference sequence). In nucleotides, the CDR3 is TGCGCCAGCAGTACAGGGAGCTCTGGGGCCAACGTCCTGACTTTC. This codes for CASSTGSSGANVLTF.

This clone turned up a few times. This chain links TRBV7-2 with TRBJ2-7; 8 bases fit TRBD2. Germline V gene lookup returns CDR1 SGHTA and CDR2 FQGNSA. This CDR3 spans 14 amino acids. Losses at the gene ends were 5 bases for V and 6 bases for J; bases not matched to a gene: 9. The CDR3 DNA sequence: TGTGCCAGCAGCCACGGGGGGGGCAGAACCGAGCAGTACTTC. Its translation: CASSHGGGRTEQYF.

The V call is TRBV5-4, the J call TRBJ1-6, with D tentatively TRBD1 (5 bases). CDR3 length equals 14 residues. Trimming removed 4 bases from V and 6 bases from J, with 11 bases in between. Germline V gene data show CDR1 as SGHNT and CDR2 as YYREEE (reference sequence). The CDR3 region has the DNA TGTGCCAGCAGCGAGGTCGGGGGTAATTCACCCCTCCACTTT. Protein product: CASSEVGGNSPLHF. Full variable domain (remainder filled in from reference TRBV5-4 and TRBJ1-6): ETGVTQSPTHLIKTRGQQVTLRCSSQSGHNTVSWYQQALGQGPQFIFQYYREEENGRGNFPPRFSGLQFPNYSSELNVNALELDDSALYLCASSEVGGNSPLHFGNGTRLTVT.

The chain carries TRBV4-3 and TRBJ2-1; perhaps TRBD1 as D (6 bases). The V end lost 1 base, the J end lost 4 bases, and 8 bases lay between the germline ends. Germline CDR1 is LGHNA and CDR2 is YSLEER. The CDR3 loop spans 14 amino acids. The CDR3 region has the DNA TGCGCCAGCAGCCAAGGAGGGGGATACAATGAGCAGTTCTTC. The encoded protein is CASSQGGGYNEQFF.

V gene TRBV20-1 combines with J gene TRBJ2-5; D is unresolved. V was pared by 6 bases and J by 5 bases, with 10 bases between. CDR3 size: 11 residues. Germline lookup yields CDR1 DFQATT and CDR2 SNEGSKA (reference sequence). Written as DNA, the CDR3 is TGCAGTGCCCGTTACTCGGAGACCCAGTACTTC. Protein sequence: CSARYSETQYF.

This clone turned up a few times. J is TRBJ1-1 and V is TRBV9; the D gene is possibly TRBD1 (5 bases). V lost 4 bases and J 1 base, leaving 11 bases between the germline ends. The CDR3 totals 14 residues. Germline loops: CDR1 SGDLS, CDR2 YYNGEE. The CDR3 coding sequence is TGTGCCAGCAGCCTGGGACTCCAGAACACTGAAGCTTTCTTT. Translating gives CASSLGLQNTEAFF.

The genes are TRBV12-5 and TRBJ1-1, with D unresolved. CDR1 is LGHNT and CDR2 is FRNRAP in the germline V gene. V was pared by 2 bases and J by 0 bases, with 4 bases between. This CDR3 has 13 amino acids. The CDR3 here is CASGLNMNTEAFF. The DNA of the CDR3 is TGTGCTAGTGGTTTGAACATGAACACTGAAGCTTTCTTT.

This sequence joins TRBV18 and TRBJ1-2, with 8 positions matching TRBD1. Germline values: CDR1 KGHSH, CDR2 LQKENI. The CDR3 is 17 amino acids. Trimming took 5 bases from V and 0 from J; bases not matched to a gene: 11. The chain's CDR3 is CASSSRQGHSANYGYTF. The CDR3 nucleotides are TGTGCCAGCTCATCCAGACAGGGGCACTCAGCTAACTATGGCTACACCTTC.

V is TRBV7-2 and J is TRBJ1-2; D not certain. The CDR3 covers 13 residues. Germline lookup yields CDR1 SGHTA and CDR2 FQGNSA. The V end was cut by 5 bases, the J end by 3 bases, with 10 bases between. This CDR3 reads CASSRASDYGYTF. Here the CDR3 DNA reads TGTGCCAGCAGCCGTGCCTCGGACTATGGCTACACCTTC.

This chain joins TRBV5-1 and TRBJ2-7; TRBD2 agrees at 7 bases. The junction had 5 bases not matched to a gene; V was cut back by 2 bases and J by 3 bases. The CDR3 extends over 14 amino acids. CDR1 SGHRS and CDR2 YFSETQ come from the germline V gene. The CDR3 nucleotides are TGCGCCAGCAGCTTCACTGCGGGGGTCTACGAGCAGTACTTC. The encoded protein is CASSFTAGVYEQYF.